Below, one TCR beta chain is given with its context. This clone has just a few counts. This receptor's antigen is unknown. Within one base of it there is no much larger clone, and no base qualities were kept. These data belong to a study of CD8+ T cells in alopecia areata (dated by TCRdb to 2017 to 2018). Context from the whole study: Treated patients were enrolled in an open-label pilot trial of oral tofacitinib, 5 to 10 mg twice daily, for moderate-to-severe alopecia areata. Tofacitinib was given for 6 to 18 months, followed by 6 months of follow-up off drug to assess delayed response and recurrence. The study used high-throughput TCRbeta sequencing to examine T cell clonal expansion in alopecia areata, in both the C3H/HeJ mouse model and human patients. Human TCRbeta sequencing covered scalp tissue and sorted CD4+ and CD8+ peripheral blood T cells from patchy and totalis/universalis alopecia areata patients and healthy controls. Patients on tofacitinib were biopsied at baseline and after 4 and 24 weeks of treatment, and several of the patients also had a later scalp biopsy. Scalp clonality was compared across normal scalp (n=4), patchy alopecia areata scalp (n=8), and alopecia totalis/universalis scalp (n=8). RNA came from the PAXgene miRNA kit for fixed scalp, the miRNeasy kit for PBMCs, and the RNeasy kit for mouse skin. Amplification of TCRbeta CDR3 regions was done by immunoSEQ multiplex PCR using 35 Vbeta forward primers and 13 Jbeta reverse primers.

Summary of the overall study and its limitations: Scalp TCR repertoire analysis is complicated because resident alphabeta T cells in normal human skin are also sequenced, whereas mouse skin is dominated by gammadelta T cells. Shared TCR sequences between patients were less evident than in mice, which may be partly attributable to HLA diversity in the patient population. Compared with normal scalp, lesional scalp, particularly in alopecia totalis/universalis, had higher clonality and more expanded CD8+ clones, which suggests antigenic drive.

From alopecia areata patients, peripheral blood was collected along with lesional scalp punch biopsies. Scalp biopsies from humans were placed right away in PAXgene tissue containers for fixation. The library was built by means of the immunoSEQ multiplex PCR assay. To provide template for TCR sequencing, every sample had RNA extracted and reverse transcribed into cDNA. SuperScript III was used to make first-strand cDNA, primed with a 2:1 mix of oligo-dT and random hexamers. Amplification bias was assessed with a synthetic immune receptor repertoire, and residual bias was removed computationally. Per the source publication's procedure: Raw reads were preprocessed for error removal, and CDR3 was defined according to IMGT conventions as running from the conserved cysteine to phenylalanine. Clonality was computed as 1 minus the Shannon entropy, with the entropy normalized by log2 of the number of productive unique TCRs. Whether each scalp clone was CD4 or CD8 was inferred by checking scalp TCRbeta sequences against the CD4 and CD8 repertoires from sorted blood. Here the immuneACCESS table is served through TCRdb, limited to in-frame sequences with V and J called. Missing clones are a known gap in these copies; in checked studies unresolved V genes cover under half, and the rest lacks a known reason. The V and J calls and the clone size are those of that table, but D and trimming were determined from the DNA. The sample data list some 15,000 clones, and less than 70% of these were observed just once. Around 12% of the sample is taken by the ten largest.

As encoded in the germline V gene (reference sequence), CDR1 is MNHEY while CDR2 is SMNVEV. At the junction V is shortened by 6 bases and J by 5 bases, with 16 bases in between. Taken from cysteine to phenylalanine, the CDR3 has 14 residues. The entry retains the CDR3 DNA only, 42 bases that are in frame from base 1. The sample comprised skin. This TCR derives from a human donor with alopecia areata. Here the chain combines TRBV27 and TRBJ2-5; TRBD2 could be the D gene, as 5 bases match. In nucleotides, the sequence is TGTGCCAGCAGCCGAAATGAGGGTTCGGAGACCCAGTACTTC. Protein translation: CASSRNEGSETQYF.